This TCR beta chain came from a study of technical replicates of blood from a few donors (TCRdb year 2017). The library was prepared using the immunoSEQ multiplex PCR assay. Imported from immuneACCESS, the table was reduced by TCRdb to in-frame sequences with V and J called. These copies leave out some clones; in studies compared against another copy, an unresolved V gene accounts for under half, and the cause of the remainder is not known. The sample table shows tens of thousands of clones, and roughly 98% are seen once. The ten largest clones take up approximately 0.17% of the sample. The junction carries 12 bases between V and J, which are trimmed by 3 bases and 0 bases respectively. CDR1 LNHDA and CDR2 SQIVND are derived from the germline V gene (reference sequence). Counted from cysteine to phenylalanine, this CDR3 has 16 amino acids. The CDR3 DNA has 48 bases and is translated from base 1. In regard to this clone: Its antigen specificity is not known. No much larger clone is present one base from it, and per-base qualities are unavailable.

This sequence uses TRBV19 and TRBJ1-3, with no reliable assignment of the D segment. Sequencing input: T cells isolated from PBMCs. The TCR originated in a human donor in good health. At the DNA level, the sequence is TGTGCCAGTAGTATGGGAGATCCCGCCTCTGGAAACACCATATATTTT. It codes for CASSMGDPASGNTIYF.